The 22 T cell receptor beta chains reported below all come from one sample, sequenced in a study of shared clonotypes between healthy human individuals. Sequencing used immunoSEQ multiplex PCR; TCRdb keeps in-frame clones, though not all of them. The table has 600,000 to 750,000 clones, over 60% seen once. The material sequenced was memory CD4+ T cells sorted from blood. Subset reported: CD45RA-negative fraction. Source of these receptors: a woman under 40 in good health.

The chain recombines TRBV5-1 with TRBJ2-2, with D possibly matching TRBD1 (6 bases). Trimming took 4 bases from V and 6 from J, leaving 16 bases between them. The CDR3 has 15 residues. Per germline, CDR1 SGHRS and CDR2 YFSETQ. CDR3 sequence: CASSLARGGPGELFF. The CDR3 nucleotides read TGCGCCAGCAGCCTCGCCAGGGGCGGCCCCGGGGAGCTGTTTTTT.

The rearrangement uses TRBV19 and TRBJ2-7; D not certain. The CDR3 is made up of 14 amino acids. Germline assignment: CDR1 LNHDA and CDR2 SQIVND (reference sequence). Trimming stripped 7 bases from V and 2 bases from J, with 15 bases between. CDR3 amino acids: CASMFSEGPYEQYF. Written as DNA, the CDR3 is TGTGCCAGTATGTTCAGCGAAGGTCCCTACGAGCAGTACTTC.

This sequence joins TRBV19 and TRBJ2-2, with TRBD2 matching 14 bases. The CDR3 consists of 18 residues. Germline lookup yields CDR1 LNHDA and CDR2 SQIVND (reference sequence). Losses at the gene ends were 5 bases for V and 5 bases for J; bases not matched to a gene: 10. The CDR3 nucleotides read TGTGCCAGTAGTCCCACGGGACTAGCGGGAGTCAAAACCGGGGAGCTGTTTTTT. Translating gives CASSPTGLAGVKTGELFF. Combining the CDR3 with reference TRBV19 and TRBJ2-2 gives the whole variable domain DGGITQSPKYLFRKEGQNVTLSCEQNLNHDAMYWYRQDPGQGLRLIYYSQIVNDFQKGDIAEGYSVSREKKESFPLTVTSAQKNPTAFYLCASSPTGLAGVKTGELFFGEGSRLTVL.

This clone came up many times. Other DNA sequences in this sample translate to the same CDR3. The chain uses TRBV6-5 and TRBJ1-4; the D gene is possibly TRBD1 (6 bases). The CDR3 spans 15 residues. CDR1 MNHEY and CDR2 SVGAGI come from the germline V gene. V lost 4 bases and J 6 bases, leaving 15 bases between the germline ends. CDR3 sequence reads: CASSSGVGGDEKLFF. The CDR3 DNA reads as TGTGCCAGCAGTTCCGGCGTGGGGGGCGATGAAAAACTGTTTTTT.

The rearrangement joins TRBV7-2 to TRBJ2-7; D is uncertain. Germline lookup yields CDR1 SGHTA and CDR2 FQGNSA. V lost 3 bases and J lost 0, with 12 bases in between. The CDR3 has 15 amino acids. The CDR3 protein is CASSLSPVNSYEQYF. The CDR3 nucleotides are TGTGCCAGCAGCTTGTCTCCAGTTAACTCCTACGAGCAGTACTTC.

This chain links TRBV28 with TRBJ2-1; TRBD1 might be the D (6 bases). Germline V gene data show CDR1 as MDHEN and CDR2 as SYDVKM. The CDR3 is made up of 16 amino acids. Trimming took off 5 bases at V and 0 bases at J, with 14 bases between the two ends. The CDR3 coding sequence is TGTGCCAGCAGTGGGGCACAGGGTAGCTCCTACAATGAGCAGTTCTTC. It is translated as CASSGAQGSSYNEQFF. Supplemented by reference TRBV28 and TRBJ2-1, the full variable domain reads DVKVTQSSRYLVKRTGEKVFLECVQDMDHENMFWYRQDPGLGLRLIYFSYDVKMKEKGDIPEGYSVSREKKERFSLILESASTNQTSMYLCASSGAQGSSYNEQFFGPGTRLTVL.

The chain recombines TRBV5-4 with TRBJ2-7; maybe TRBD2 (6 bases). The germline CDR1 and CDR2 sequences are SGHNT and YYREEE (reference sequence). CDR3 length: 18 amino acids. Deletions cut 4 bases from V and 2 bases from J, with 25 bases between. The CDR3 sequence: CASSQDTWAGPRTYEQYF. DNA of the CDR3: TGTGCCAGCAGCCAAGACACTTGGGCGGGACCCCGAACCTACGAGCAGTACTTC. Drawing the rest from reference TRBV5-4 and TRBJ2-7, the complete variable domain is ETGVTQSPTHLIKTRGQQVTLRCSSQSGHNTVSWYQQALGQGPQFIFQYYREEENGRGNFPPRFSGLQFPNYSSELNVNALELDDSALYLCASSQDTWAGPRTYEQYFGPGTRLTVT.

The V and J genes are TRBV7-8 and TRBJ1-5; D unresolved. The CDR3 has 16 amino acids. Germline-derived CDR1 and CDR2 are SGHVS and FQNEAQ. V was cut by 2 bases and J by 7 bases, with 18 bases left in between. CDR3 nucleotides: TGTGCCAGCAGCTTATCCGCGGGTTCGTTGGGCCAGCCCCAGCATTTT. Amino acids: CASSLSAGSLGQPQHF.

The V call is TRBV28, the J call TRBJ2-7; 7 bases are shared with TRBD2. The CDR3 covers 12 residues. The germline V gene has CDR1 MDHEN and CDR2 SYDVKM. V gave up 5 bases and J gave up 5 bases; unmatched junction bases: 3. The CDR3: CASSGRADEQYF. The CDR3 DNA reads TGTGCCAGCAGTGGGAGGGCCGACGAGCAGTACTTC.

The rearrangement links TRBV6-5 to TRBJ2-4, with D possibly called TRBD1 or TRBD2 (5 bases each). V lost 1 base and J lost 16, with 11 bases in between. Germline-derived CDR1 and CDR2 are MNHEY and SVGAGI. The length of the CDR3 is 11 residues. The CDR3: CASSYLGDRYF. DNA of the CDR3: TGTGCCAGCAGTTACTTGGGGGATCGCTACTTC.

This sequence joins TRBV6-5 and TRBJ2-2, with a weak D call TRBD2 (5 bases). Germline lookup yields CDR1 MNHEY and CDR2 SVGAGI. CDR3 length: 15 residues. V lost 2 bases and J lost 10, with 17 bases in between. The DNA for the CDR3 is TGTGCCAGCAGTTACCGCCGGACTCTTTCTGCGGAGCTGTTTTTT. This sequence encodes CASSYRRTLSAELFF.

This clone occurred many times. V is TRBV11-2 and J is TRBJ2-3; TRBD2 matches 8 bases. The trim removed 1 base at V and 0 bases at J, leaving 9 bases unmatched. There are 18 residues in the CDR3. Germline values: CDR1 SGHAT, CDR2 FQNNGV. For the CDR3, the DNA is TGTGCCAGCAGCTTAGGGGGAGCGGGAGCCAAAAGCACAGATACGCAGTATTTT. Its translation: CASSLGGAGAKSTDTQYF.

This sequence joins TRBV5-6 and TRBJ2-1; D gene uncertain. Trimming took 4 bases from V and 4 from J, leaving 9 bases between them. Looked up from germline, CDR1 is SGHDT and CDR2 is YYEEEE. The CDR3 contains 13 residues. Here the CDR3 DNA reads TGTGCCAGCAGCGGAGACGGTTACAATGAGCAGTTCTTC. Translation: CASSGDGYNEQFF.

The CDR3 DNA sequence: TGTGCCAGCTCACTAGCGGGAGGGACCTACGAGCAGTACTTC. Amino acid sequence: CASSLAGGTYEQYF. This chain connects TRBV18 to TRBJ2-7, with 11 positions matching TRBD2. Germline V gives CDR1 KGHSH, CDR2 LQKENI. The CDR3 spans 14 residues. The trim removed 4 bases at V and 2 bases at J, leaving 1 base unmatched.

V and J are TRBV10-1 and TRBJ1-2, with unresolved D. Looked up from germline, CDR1 is WNHNN and CDR2 is SYGVQD (reference sequence). The CDR3 has 15 residues. V was trimmed by 5 bases and J by 4 bases, leaving 17 bases between them. Written as DNA, the CDR3 is TGCGCCAGCAGTTTTTTCTCGCGAAAGACCTATGGCTACACCTTC. Amino acid sequence: CASSFFSRKTYGYTF.

The chain carries TRBV28 and TRBJ2-5; D gene unclear. The CDR3 is 15 residues long. Trimming stripped 6 bases from V and 4 bases from J, with 18 bases between. The V gene's germline CDR1 is MDHEN and CDR2 SYDVKM. The CDR3 nucleotides read TGTGCCAGCAGAGCCCCCACCCGGGCGTTAGAGACCCAGTACTTC. This codes for CASRAPTRALETQYF. Together with reference TRBV28 and TRBJ2-5, the CDR3 gives the full variable domain: DVKVTQSSRYLVKRTGEKVFLECVQDMDHENMFWYRQDPGLGLRLIYFSYDVKMKEKGDIPEGYSVSREKKERFSLILESASTNQTSMYLCASRAPTRALETQYFGPGTRLLVL.

This chain joins TRBV28 and TRBJ1-4; D gene unclear. V was shortened by 6 bases and J by 8 bases, with 10 bases between the two germline ends. This CDR3 region has 12 residues. Germline V gene data show CDR1 as MDHEN and CDR2 as SYDVKM. CDR3 nucleotide sequence: TGTGCCAGCAGCCCACTCTACGAAAAACTGTTTTTT. Its protein product is CASSPLYEKLFF.

As regards this clone: A read error is possible here, since a much larger clone lies one base away. This chain joins TRBV2 and TRBJ2-2, with 7 bases that match TRBD1. V gave up 4 bases and J gave up 6 bases; unmatched junction bases: 2. Germline loops: CDR1 SNHLY, CDR2 FYNNEI. The CDR3 totals 13 residues. The CDR3 sequence is CASSGQGSGELFF. CDR3 nucleotides: TGTGCCAGCAGTGGACAGGGCTCCGGGGAGCTGTTTTTT.

This rearrangement joins TRBV11-2 to TRBJ2-5; 8 nucleotides line up with TRBD1. The junction had 12 bases not matched to a gene; V was cut back by 5 bases and J by 4 bases. This CDR3 spans 16 amino acids. CDR1 SGHAT and CDR2 FQNNGV come from the germline V gene. The DNA for the CDR3 is TGTGCCAGCAGCCGCCAGGGACAGGTCCTTGGAGAGACCCAGTACTTC. Translated, it gives CASSRQGQVLGETQYF.

The V and J genes are TRBV7-3 and TRBJ1-2, with TRBD1 matching over 10 bases. The germline gives CDR1 SGHTA, CDR2 FQGTGA. The CDR3 has 13 residues. V gave up 3 bases and J gave up 8 bases; unmatched junction bases: 3. CDR3 loop: CASSLDRGRGYTF. In nucleotides, the CDR3 is TGTGCCAGCAGCTTGGACAGGGGGAGAGGCTACACCTTC.

Only a few counts were recorded for this clone. This chain connects TRBV9 to TRBJ1-1; 8 bases align to TRBD1. J was trimmed by 4 bases and V by 3 bases; bases with no gene match: 8. CDR1 SGDLS and CDR2 YYNGEE come from the germline V gene. The CDR3 contains 15 residues. The CDR3 nucleotides read TGTGCCAGCAGCGCGACGACAGGGGCGGGCACTGAAGCTTTCTTT. Protein: CASSATTGAGTEAFF.

This clone occurred a few times. DNA of the CDR3: TGTGCCAGCAGCTCCCGGAGTCAGGGCGGAATACTTGGCTACACCTTC. The encoded protein is CASSSRSQGGILGYTF. This rearrangement joins TRBV7-6 to TRBJ1-2, with D possibly TRBD1 on 5 matching bases. Trimming left V 4 bases short and J 7 bases short, with 22 bases between. The germline gives CDR1 SGHVS, CDR2 FNYEAQ. The CDR3 length is 16 residues. The full variable domain, its missing parts supplied by reference TRBV7-6 and TRBJ1-2, is GAGVSQSPRYKVTKRGQDVALRCDPISGHVSLYWYRQALGQGPEFLTYFNYEAQQDKSGLPNDRFSAERPEGSISTLTIQRTEQRDSAMYRCASSSRSQGGILGYTFGSGTRLTVV.